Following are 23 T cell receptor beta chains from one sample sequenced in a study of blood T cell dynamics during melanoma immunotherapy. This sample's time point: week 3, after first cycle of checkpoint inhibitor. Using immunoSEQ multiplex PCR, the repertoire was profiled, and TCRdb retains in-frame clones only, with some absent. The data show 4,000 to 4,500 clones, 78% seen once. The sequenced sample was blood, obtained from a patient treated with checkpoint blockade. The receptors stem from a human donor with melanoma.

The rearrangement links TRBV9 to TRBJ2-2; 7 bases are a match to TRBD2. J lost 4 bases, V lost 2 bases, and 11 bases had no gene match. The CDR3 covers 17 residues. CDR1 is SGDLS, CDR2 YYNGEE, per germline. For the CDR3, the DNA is TGTGCCAGCAGCGTGGGAAGGGGACTACTAGGCACCGGGGAGCTGTTTTTT. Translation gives CASSVGRGLLGTGELFF.

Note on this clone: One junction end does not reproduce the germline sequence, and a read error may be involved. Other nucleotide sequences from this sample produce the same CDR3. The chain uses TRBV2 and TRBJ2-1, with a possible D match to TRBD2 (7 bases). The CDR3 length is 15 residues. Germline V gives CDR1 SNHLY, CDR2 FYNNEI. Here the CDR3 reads CASSAGASGYNEQFF. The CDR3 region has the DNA TGTGCCAGCAGTGCGGGGGCTAGCGGCTACAATGAGCAATTCTTC. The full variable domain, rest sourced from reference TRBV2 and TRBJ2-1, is EPEVTQTPSHQVTQMGQEVILRCVPISNHLYFYWYRQILGQKVEFLVSFYNNEISEKSEIFDDQFSVERPDGSNFTLKIRSTKLEDSAMYFCASSAGASGYNEQFFGPGTRLTVL.

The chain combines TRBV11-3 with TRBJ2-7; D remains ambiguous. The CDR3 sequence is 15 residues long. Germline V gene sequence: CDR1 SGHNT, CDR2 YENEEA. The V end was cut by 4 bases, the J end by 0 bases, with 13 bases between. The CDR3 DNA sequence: TGTGCCAGCAGCTATGAAGCCCTCGGCTCCTACGAGCAGTACTTC. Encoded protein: CASSYEALGSYEQYF. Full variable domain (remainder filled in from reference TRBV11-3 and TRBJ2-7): EAGVVQSPRYKIIEKKQPVAFWCNPISGHNTLYWYLQNLGQGPELLIRYENEEAVDDSQLPKDRFSAERLKGVDSTLKIQPAELGDSAVYLCASSYEALGSYEQYFGPGTRLTVT.

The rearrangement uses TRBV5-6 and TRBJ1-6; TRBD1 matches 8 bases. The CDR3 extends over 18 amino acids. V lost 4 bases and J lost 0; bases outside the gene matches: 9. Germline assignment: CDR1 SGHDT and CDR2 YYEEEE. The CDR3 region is CASSPGTGDSSYNSPLHF. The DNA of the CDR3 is TGTGCCAGCAGCCCCGGGACAGGCGACAGCTCCTATAATTCACCCCTCCACTTT. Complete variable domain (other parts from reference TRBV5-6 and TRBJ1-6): DAGVTQSPTHLIKTRGQQVTLRCSPKSGHDTVSWYQQALGQGPQFIFQYYEEEERQRGNFPDRFSGHQFPNYSSELNVNALLLGDSALYLCASSPGTGDSSYNSPLHFGNGTRLTVT.

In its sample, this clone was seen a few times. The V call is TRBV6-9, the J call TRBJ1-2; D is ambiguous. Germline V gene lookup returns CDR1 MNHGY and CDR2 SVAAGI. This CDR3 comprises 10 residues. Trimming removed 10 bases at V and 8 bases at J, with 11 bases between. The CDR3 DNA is TGTGCCACCCAGCAGGAGGGCTACACCTTC. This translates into CATQQEGYTF.

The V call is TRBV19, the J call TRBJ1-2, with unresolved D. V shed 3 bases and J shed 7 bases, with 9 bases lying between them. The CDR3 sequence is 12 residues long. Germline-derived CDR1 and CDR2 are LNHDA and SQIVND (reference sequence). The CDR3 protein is CASSIGRFGYTF. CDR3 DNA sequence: TGTGCCAGTAGTATTGGTAGATTTGGCTACACCTTC.

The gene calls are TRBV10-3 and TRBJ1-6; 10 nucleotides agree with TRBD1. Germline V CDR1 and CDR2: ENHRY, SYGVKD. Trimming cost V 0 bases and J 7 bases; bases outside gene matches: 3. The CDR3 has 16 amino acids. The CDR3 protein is CAISESGQGGNSPLHF. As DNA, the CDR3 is TGTGCCATCAGTGAGTCAGGACAGGGGGGAAATTCACCCCTCCACTTT.

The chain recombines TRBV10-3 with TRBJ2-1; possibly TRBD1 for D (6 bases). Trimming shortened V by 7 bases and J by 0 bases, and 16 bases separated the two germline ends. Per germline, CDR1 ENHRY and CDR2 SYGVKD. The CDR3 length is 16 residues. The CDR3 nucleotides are TGTGCCATCACCGAGGGGGAGAAGAGCTCCTACAATGAGCAGTTCTTC. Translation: CAITEGEKSSYNEQFF.

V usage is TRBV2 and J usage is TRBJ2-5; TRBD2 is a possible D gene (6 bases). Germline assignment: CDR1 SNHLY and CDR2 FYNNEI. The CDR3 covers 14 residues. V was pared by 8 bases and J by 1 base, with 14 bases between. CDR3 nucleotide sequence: TGTGCCAGCCGAGGAGGGATGGGCCAAGAGACCCAGTACTTC. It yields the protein CASRGGMGQETQYF.

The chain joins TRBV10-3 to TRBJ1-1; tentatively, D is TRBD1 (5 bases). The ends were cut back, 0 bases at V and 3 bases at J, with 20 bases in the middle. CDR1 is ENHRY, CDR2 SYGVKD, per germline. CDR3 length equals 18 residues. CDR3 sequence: CAISESGTEEDGDTEAFF. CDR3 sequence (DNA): TGTGCCATCAGTGAGTCCGGGACGGAGGAGGATGGAGACACTGAAGCTTTCTTT.

CDR3 in amino acids: CASSPGGEETQYF. The CDR3 DNA reads TGTGCCAGCTCACCAGGGGGCGAAGAGACCCAGTACTTC. This chain uses TRBV18 with TRBJ2-5; D may be TRBD1 (6 bases). Germline V CDR1 and CDR2: KGHSH, LQKENI. The CDR3 length is 13 residues. V shed 2 bases and J shed 3 bases, with 7 bases lying between them.

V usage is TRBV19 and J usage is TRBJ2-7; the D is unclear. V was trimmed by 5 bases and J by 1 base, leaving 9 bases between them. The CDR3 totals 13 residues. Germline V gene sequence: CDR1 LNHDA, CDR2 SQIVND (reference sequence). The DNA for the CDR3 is TGTGCCAGTAGTTCTAGTGTTTCCTACGAGCAGTACTTC. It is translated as CASSSSVSYEQYF.

CDR3 loop: CASSELSVGNEKLFF. The CDR3 DNA is TGTGCCAGCAGTGAACTGTCCGTCGGTAATGAAAAACTGTTTTTT. J is TRBJ1-4 and V is TRBV2; no firm D call. This CDR3 is 15 amino acids long. Germline-derived CDR1 and CDR2 are SNHLY and FYNNEI. The germline V and J ends were trimmed by 2 bases and 4 bases, with 11 bases remaining between them.

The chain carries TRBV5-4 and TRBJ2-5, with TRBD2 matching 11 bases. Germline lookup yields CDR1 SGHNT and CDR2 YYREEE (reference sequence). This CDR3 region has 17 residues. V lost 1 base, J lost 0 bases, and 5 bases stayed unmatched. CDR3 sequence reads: CASSLPSGGYNQETQYF. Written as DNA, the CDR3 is TGTGCCAGCAGCTTGCCTAGCGGGGGGTACAACCAAGAGACCCAGTACTTC. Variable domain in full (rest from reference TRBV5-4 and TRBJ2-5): ETGVTQSPTHLIKTRGQQVTLRCSSQSGHNTVSWYQQALGQGPQFIFQYYREEENGRGNFPPRFSGLQFPNYSSELNVNALELDDSALYLCASSLPSGGYNQETQYFGPGTRLLVL.

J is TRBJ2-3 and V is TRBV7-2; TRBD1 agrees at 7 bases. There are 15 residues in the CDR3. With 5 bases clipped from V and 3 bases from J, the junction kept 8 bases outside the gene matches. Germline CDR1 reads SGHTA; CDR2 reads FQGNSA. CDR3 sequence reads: CASSQQGIGTDTQYF. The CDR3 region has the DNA TGTGCCAGCAGCCAACAGGGGATTGGGACAGATACGCAGTATTTT. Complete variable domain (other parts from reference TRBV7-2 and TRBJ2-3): GAGVSQSPSNKVTEKGKDVELRCDPISGHTALYWYRQSLGQGLEFLIYFQGNSAPDKSGLPSDRFSAERTGGSVSTLTIQRTQQEDSAVYLCASSQQGIGTDTQYFGPGTRLTVL.

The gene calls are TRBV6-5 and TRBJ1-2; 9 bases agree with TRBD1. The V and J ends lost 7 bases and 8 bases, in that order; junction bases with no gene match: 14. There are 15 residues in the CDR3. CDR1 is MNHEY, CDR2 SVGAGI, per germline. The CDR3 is CASTRGTGGAGGYTF. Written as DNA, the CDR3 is TGTGCCAGCACCCGGGGTACAGGGGGCGCGGGAGGCTACACCTTC.

CDR3 nucleotide sequence: TGTGCCAGCAGCTCCGGGGGGGCCGGGGAGACCCAGTACTTC. Translated: CASSSGGAGETQYF. The gene calls are TRBV7-9 and TRBJ2-5; 8 bases line up with TRBD2. This CDR3 spans 14 amino acids. V lost 4 bases to trimming and J lost 5 bases; unmatched junction nucleotides: 6. CDR1 and CDR2 (germline): SEHNR, FQNEAQ (reference sequence).

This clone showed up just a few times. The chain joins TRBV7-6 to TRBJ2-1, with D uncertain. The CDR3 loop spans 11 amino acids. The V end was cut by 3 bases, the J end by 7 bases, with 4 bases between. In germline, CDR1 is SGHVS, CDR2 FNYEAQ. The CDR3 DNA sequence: TGTGCCAGCAGCTTGGGAAATGAGCAGTTCTTC. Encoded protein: CASSLGNEQFF.

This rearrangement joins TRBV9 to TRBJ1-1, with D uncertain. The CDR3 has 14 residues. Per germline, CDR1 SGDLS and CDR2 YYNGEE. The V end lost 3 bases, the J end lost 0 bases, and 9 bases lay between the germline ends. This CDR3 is CASSGDLMNTEAFF. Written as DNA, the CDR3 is TGTGCCAGCAGCGGAGACCTGATGAACACTGAAGCTTTCTTT. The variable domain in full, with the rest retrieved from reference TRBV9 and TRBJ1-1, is DSGVTQTPKHLITATGQRVTLRCSPRSGDLSVYWYQQSLDQGLQFLIQYYNGEERAKGNILERFSAQQFPDLHSELNLSSLELGDSALYFCASSGDLMNTEAFFGQGTRLTVV.

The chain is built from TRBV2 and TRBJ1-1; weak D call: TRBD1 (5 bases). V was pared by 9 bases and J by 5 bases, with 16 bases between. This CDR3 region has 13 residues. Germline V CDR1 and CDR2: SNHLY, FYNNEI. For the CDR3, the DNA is TGTGCCAGTTCCCCGGGGGGGTGGACTGAAGCTTTCTTT. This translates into CASSPGGWTEAFF.

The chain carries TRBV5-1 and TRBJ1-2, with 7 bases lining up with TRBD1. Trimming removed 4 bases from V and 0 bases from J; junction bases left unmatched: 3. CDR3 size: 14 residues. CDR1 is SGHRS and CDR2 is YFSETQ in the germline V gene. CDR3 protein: CASSTGQTNYGYTF. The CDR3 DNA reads TGCGCCAGCAGCACGGGACAGACTAACTATGGCTACACCTTC.

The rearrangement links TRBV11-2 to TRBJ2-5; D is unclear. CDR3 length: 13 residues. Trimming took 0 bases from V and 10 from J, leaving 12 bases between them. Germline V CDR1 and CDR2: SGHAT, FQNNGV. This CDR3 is CASSLDGHRDQYF. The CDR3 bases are TGTGCCAGCAGCTTAGATGGTCACCGCGACCAGTACTTC.

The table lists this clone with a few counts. DNA for the CDR3: TGTGCCAGCAGCCAAGGGGGGGCCCAGTATGAGCAGTTCTTC. Its protein is CASSQGGAQYEQFF. The chain carries TRBV4-2 and TRBJ2-1; D could derive from TRBD1 or TRBD2 (6 bases each). Germline assignment: CDR1 LGHNA and CDR2 YNFKEQ. There are 14 residues in the CDR3. Deletions cut 1 base from V and 8 bases from J, with 12 bases between.